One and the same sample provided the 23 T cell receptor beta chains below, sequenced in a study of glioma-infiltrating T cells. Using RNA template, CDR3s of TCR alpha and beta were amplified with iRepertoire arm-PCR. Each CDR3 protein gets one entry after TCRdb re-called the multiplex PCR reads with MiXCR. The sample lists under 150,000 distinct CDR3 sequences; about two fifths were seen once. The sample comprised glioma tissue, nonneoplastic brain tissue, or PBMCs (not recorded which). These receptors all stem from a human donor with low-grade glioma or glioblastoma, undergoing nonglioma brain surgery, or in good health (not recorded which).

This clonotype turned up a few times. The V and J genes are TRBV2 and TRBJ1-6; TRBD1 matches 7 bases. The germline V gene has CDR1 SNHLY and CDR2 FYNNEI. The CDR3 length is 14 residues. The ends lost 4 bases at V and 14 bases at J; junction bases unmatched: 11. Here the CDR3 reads CASSGDRALGALHF. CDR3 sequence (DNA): TGTGCCAGCAGTGGAGACAGGGCACTAGGGGCCCTCCACTTT.

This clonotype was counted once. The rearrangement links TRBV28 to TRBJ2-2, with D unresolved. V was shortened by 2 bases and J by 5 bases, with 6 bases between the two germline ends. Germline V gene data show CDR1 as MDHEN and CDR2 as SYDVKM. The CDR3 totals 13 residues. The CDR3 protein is CASSLARTGELFF. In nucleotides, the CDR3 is TGTGCCAGCAGTTTAGCCCGAACCGGGGAGCTGTTTTTT.

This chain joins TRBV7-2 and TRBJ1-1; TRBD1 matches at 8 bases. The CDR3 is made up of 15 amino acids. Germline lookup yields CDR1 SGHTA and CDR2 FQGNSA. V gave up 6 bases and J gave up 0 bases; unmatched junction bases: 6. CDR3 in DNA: TGTGCCAGCAGGACGACAGGGGATCTGAACACTGAAGCTTTCTTT. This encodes CASRTTGDLNTEAFF.

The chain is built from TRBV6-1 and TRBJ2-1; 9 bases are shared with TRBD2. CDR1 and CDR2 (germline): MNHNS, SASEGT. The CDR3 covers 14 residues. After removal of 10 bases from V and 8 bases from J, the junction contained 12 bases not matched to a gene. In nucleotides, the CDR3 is TGTGCCACTCAAAGTAGCGGGAGTCTCGATGAGCAGTTCTTC. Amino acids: CATQSSGSLDEQFF.

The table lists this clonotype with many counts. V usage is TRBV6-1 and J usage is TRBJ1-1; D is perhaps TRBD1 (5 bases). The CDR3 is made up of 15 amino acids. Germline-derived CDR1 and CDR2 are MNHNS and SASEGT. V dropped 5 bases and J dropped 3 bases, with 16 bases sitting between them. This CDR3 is CASSRGGGLHTEAFF. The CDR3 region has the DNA TGTGCCAGCAGTCGCGGGGGAGGATTACACACTGAAGCTTTCTTT.

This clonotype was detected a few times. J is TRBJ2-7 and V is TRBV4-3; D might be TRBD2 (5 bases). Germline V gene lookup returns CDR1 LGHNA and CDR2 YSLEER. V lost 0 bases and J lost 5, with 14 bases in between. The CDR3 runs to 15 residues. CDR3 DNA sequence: TGCGCCAGCAGCCAAGATTATATGACCGGGAACGAGCAGTACTTC. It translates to CASSQDYMTGNEQYF.

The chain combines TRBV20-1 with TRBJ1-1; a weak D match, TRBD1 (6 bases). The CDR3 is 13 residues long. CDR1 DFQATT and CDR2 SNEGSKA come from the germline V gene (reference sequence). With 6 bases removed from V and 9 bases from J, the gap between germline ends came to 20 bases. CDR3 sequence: CSARIGLGGQAFF. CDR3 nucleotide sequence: TGCAGTGCCCGGATTGGGTTGGGGGGCCAAGCTTTCTTT.

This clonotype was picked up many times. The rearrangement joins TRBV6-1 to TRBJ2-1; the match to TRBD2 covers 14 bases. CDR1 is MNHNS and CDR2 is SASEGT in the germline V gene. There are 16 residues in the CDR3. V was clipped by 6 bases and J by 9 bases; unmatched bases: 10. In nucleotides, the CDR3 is TGTGCCAGCAGACACGGGACTAGCGGGGGAACGGGTGAGCAGTTCTTC. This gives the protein CASRHGTSGGTGEQFF.

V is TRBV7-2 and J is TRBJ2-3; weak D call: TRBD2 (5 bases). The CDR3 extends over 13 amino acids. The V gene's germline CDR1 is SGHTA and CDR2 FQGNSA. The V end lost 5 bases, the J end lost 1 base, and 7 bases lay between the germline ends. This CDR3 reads CASSNSGTDTQYF. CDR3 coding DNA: TGTGCCAGCAGCAATAGCGGCACAGATACGCAGTATTTT.

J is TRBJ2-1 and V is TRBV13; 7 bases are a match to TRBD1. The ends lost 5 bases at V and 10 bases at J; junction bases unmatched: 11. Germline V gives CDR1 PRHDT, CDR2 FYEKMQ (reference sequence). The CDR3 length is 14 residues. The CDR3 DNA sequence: TGTGCCAGCAGCACTCTAGGACAGGCAGGCGAGCAGTTCTTC. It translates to CASSTLGQAGEQFF.

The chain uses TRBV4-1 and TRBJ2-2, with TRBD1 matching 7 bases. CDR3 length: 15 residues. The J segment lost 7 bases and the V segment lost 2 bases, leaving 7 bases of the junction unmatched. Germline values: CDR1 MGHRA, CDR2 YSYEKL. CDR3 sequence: CASSQRQGVGGELFF. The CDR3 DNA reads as TGCGCCAGCAGCCAAAGACAGGGAGTAGGCGGGGAGCTGTTTTTT.

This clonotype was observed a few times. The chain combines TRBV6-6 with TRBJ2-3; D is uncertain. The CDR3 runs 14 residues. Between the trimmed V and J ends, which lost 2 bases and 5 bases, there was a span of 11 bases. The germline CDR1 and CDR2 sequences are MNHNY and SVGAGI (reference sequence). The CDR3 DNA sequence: TGTGCCAGCAGTTACGGGTCCCCACAAGATACGCAGTATTTT. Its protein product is CASSYGSPQDTQYF.

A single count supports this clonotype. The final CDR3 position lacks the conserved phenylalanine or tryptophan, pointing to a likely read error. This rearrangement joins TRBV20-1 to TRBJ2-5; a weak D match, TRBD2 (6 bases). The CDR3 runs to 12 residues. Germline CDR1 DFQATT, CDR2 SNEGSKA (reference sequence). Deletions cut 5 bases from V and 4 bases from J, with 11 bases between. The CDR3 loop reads CSAPTRGETQYL. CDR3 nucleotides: TGCAGTGCTCCGACTAGGGGAGAGACCCAGTACCTC.

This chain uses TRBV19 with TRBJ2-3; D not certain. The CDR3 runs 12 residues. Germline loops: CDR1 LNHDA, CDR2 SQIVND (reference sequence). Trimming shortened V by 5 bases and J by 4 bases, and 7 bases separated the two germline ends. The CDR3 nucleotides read TGTGCCAGTAGTGAGACGTCAGATACGCAGTATTTT. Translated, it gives CASSETSDTQYF.

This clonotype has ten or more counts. CDR3 residues: CASSSGEGTEAFF. DNA for the CDR3: TGTGCCAGCAGCTCGGGGGAAGGCACTGAAGCTTTCTTT. The chain carries TRBV7-2 and TRBJ1-1; perhaps TRBD1 as D (5 bases). Trimming stripped 4 bases from V and 4 bases from J, with 10 bases between. The CDR3 totals 13 residues. CDR1 is SGHTA, CDR2 FQGNSA, per germline.

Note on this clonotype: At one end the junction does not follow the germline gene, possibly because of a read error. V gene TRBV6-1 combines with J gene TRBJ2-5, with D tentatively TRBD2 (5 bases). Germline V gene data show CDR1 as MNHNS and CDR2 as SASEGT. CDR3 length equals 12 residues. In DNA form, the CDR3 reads TGTGCCAGCAGTAGCGGCCAAGAGGCCCAGTACTTC. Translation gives CASSSGQEAQYF.

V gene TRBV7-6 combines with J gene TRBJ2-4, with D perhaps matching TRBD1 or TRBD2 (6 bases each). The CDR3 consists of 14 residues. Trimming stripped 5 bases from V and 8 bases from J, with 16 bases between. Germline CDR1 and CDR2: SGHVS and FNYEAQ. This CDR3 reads CASSPPSRGDIQYF. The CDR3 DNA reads TGTGCCAGCAGCCCCCCCAGTAGGGGGGACATTCAGTACTTC. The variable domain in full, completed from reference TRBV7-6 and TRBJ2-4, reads GAGVSQSPRYKVTKRGQDVALRCDPISGHVSLYWYRQALGQGPEFLTYFNYEAQQDKSGLPNDRFSAERPEGSISTLTIQRTEQRDSAMYRCASSPPSRGDIQYFGAGTRLSVL.

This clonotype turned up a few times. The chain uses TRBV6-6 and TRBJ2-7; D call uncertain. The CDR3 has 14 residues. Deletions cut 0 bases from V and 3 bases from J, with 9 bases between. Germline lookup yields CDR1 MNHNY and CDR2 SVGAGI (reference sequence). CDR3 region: CASSYSSRLYEQYF. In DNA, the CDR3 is TGTGCCAGCAGTTACTCTTCCAGACTCTACGAGCAGTACTTC.

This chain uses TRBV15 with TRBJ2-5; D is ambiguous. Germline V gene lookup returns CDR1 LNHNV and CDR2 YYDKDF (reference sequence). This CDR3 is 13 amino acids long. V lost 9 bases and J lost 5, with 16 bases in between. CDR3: CATAWGVRETQYF. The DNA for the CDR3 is TGTGCCACTGCATGGGGTGTACGGGAGACCCAGTACTTC.

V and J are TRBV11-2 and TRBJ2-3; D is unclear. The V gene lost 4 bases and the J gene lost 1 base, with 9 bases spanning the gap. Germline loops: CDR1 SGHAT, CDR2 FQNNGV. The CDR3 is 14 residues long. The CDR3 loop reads CASSSRLGTDTQYF. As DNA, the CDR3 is TGTGCCAGCAGCTCTCGACTGGGCACAGATACGCAGTATTTT.

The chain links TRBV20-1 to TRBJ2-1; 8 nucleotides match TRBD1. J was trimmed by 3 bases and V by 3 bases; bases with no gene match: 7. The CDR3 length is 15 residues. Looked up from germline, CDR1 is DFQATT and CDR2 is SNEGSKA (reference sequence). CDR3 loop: CSARAPGGYYNEQFF. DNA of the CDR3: TGCAGTGCTAGGGCTCCAGGGGGCTACTACAATGAGCAGTTCTTC.

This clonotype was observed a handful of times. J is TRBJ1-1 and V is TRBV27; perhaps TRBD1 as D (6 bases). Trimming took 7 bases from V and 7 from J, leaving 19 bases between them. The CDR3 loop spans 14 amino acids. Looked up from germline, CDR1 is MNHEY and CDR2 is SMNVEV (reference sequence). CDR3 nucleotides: TGTGCCAGCAACACTAACCGGGACACCGTTGAAGCTTTCTTT. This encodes CASNTNRDTVEAFF.

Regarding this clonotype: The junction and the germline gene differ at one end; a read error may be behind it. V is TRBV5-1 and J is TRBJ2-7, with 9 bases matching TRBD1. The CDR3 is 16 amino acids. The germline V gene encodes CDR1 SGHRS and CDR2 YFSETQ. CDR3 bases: TGCGCCCGCAGCCGAGACGGACAGGGGCGCCGAGGGGAGCAGTACTTC. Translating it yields CARSRDGQGRRGEQYF.